These T cell receptor beta chains were read from a single sample in a study of T cells in Graves' hyperthyroidism and ophthalmopathy. TCRdb itself ran the multiplex PCR reads through MiXCR, one entry per CDR3 protein. This sample yields 300,000 to 400,000 distinct CDR3 sequences, of which 11% to 15% are seen a single time; 11% belongs to the top ten. Sequenced input: blood. Receptor source: an older woman with Graves' hyperthyroidism. CDR3s include the opening cysteine and the closing phenylalanine or tryptophan. A D gene is named only where the DNA matches it firmly. Rows give clone size only sometimes, using once, few, many, or a class for an expanded clone.

J gene	CDR3 length	clone size	V gene	D gene	CDR3 protein	CDR3 DNA
TRBJ2-1	14	few	TRBV5-4	TRBD2	CASSLVTSGLGQFF	TGTGCCAGCAGCTTGGTCACTAGCGGATTAGGGCAGTTCTTC
TRBJ2-3	16	.	TRBV18	TRBD2	CASSTRTSGNTDTQYF	TGTGCCAGCTCAACGCGGACTAGCGGGAACACAGATACGCAGTATTTT
TRBJ1-1	15	many	TRBV5-1	.	CASSLGRTLNTEAFF	TGCGCCAGCAGCTTGGGCAGAACTTTGAACACTGAAGCTTTCTTT
TRBJ1-5	13	many	TRBV7-9	.	CASGEGVNQPQHF	TGTGCCAGCGGTGAAGGGGTAAATCAGCCCCAGCATTTT
TRBJ1-4	16	many	TRBV10-3	.	CAISRESAGYNEKLFF	TGTGCCATCAGCCGCGAATCGGCAGGTTACAATGAAAAACTGTTTTTT
TRBJ2-1	16	.	TRBV5-6	TRBD2	CASSSGLAGVLYEQFF	TGTGCCAGCAGCTCCGGACTAGCGGGAGTGCTTTATGAGCAGTTCTTC
TRBJ2-2	18	few	TRBV29-1	.	CSVGRRGGEGIQSGELFF	TGCAGCGTTGGACGCAGGGGGGGGGAGGGCATTCAATCCGGGGAGCTGTTTTTT
TRBJ2-3	14	many	TRBV7-9	.	CASSIGQSTDTQYF	TGTGCCAGCAGCATCGGACAGTCCACAGATACGCAGTATTTT
TRBJ1-1	15	many	TRBV15	.	CATSRDLGRNTEAFF	TGTGCCACCAGCAGAGATTTGGGGAGGAACACTGAAGCTTTCTTT
TRBJ2-1	15	many	TRBV12-3/TRBV12-4	TRBD2	CASSLQAVPGGVRFF	TGTGCCAGCAGTTTACAGGCAGTTCCGGGGGGTGTACGGTTCTTC
TRBJ1-2	14	many	TRBV12-3/TRBV12-4	.	CASRLWGEGYGYTF	TGTGCCAGCCGTCTGTGGGGTGAGGGCTATGGCTACACCTTC
TRBJ2-7	11	few	TRBV7-8	.	CASSILGEQYF	TGTGCCAGCAGCATCCTTGGGGAGCAGTACTTC
TRBJ1-2	16	few	TRBV27	.	CASSLLRSGTGYGYTF	TGTGCCAGCAGTTTACTTCGTTCCGGGACGGGCTATGGCTACACCTTC
TRBJ2-7	15	many	TRBV28	TRBD2	CASSSDGGGIYEQYF	TGTGCCAGCAGTTCGGACGGGGGGGGTATTTACGAGCAGTACTTC
TRBJ2-1	18	many	TRBV20-1	.	CSARGLNVGLSSYNEQFF	TGCAGTGCTAGAGGACTGAACGTGGGGTTAAGCTCCTACAATGAGCAGTTCTTC
TRBJ1-5	11	many	TRBV6-1	.	CASSPDQPQHF	TGTGCCAGCAGTCCGGATCAGCCCCAGCATTTT
TRBJ2-1	13	many	TRBV28	TRBD2	CASTTGGVDEQFF	TGTGCCAGCACAACGGGAGGTGTTGATGAGCAGTTCTTC
TRBJ1-5	15	many	TRBV19	.	CASSTAGQGYQPQHF	TGTGCCAGTAGTACCGCCGGACAAGGTTATCAGCCCCAGCATTTT
TRBJ1-5	14	.	TRBV7-2	.	CASSLTIGNQPQHF	TGTGCCAGCAGCCTAACTATTGGCAATCAGCCCCAGCATTTT
TRBJ2-3	15	many	TRBV7-6	TRBD2	CASSTRTRPTDTQYF	TGTGCCAGCAGCACCAGGACTAGACCCACAGATACGCAGTATTTT
TRBJ2-7	16	few	TRBV5-1	TRBD2	CASSPNPGLADYEQYF	TGCGCCAGCAGCCCCAACCCGGGACTAGCGGACTACGAGCAGTACTTC
TRBJ2-7	12	hyperexpanded	TRBV3-1	TRBD2	CASSHGGGEQYF	TGTGCCAGCAGCCACGGGGGGGGCGAGCAGTACTTC
TRBJ1-2	10	few	TRBV29-1	.	CSVESYGYTF	TGCAGCGTTGAAAGCTATGGCTACACCTTC
TRBJ2-3	22	few	TRBV6-1	TRBD2	CASSPRDRPRTSGMIKPDTQYF	TGTGCCAGCAGTCCCAGGGACAGACCGAGGACTAGCGGGATGATCAAGCCAGATACGCAGTATTTT
TRBJ2-6	18	.	TRBV14	.	CASSQFGGWTSGANVLTF	TGTGCCAGCAGCCAATTCGGGGGCTGGACCTCTGGGGCCAACGTCCTGACTTTC
TRBJ2-1	14	many	TRBV7-2	.	CASSLVYGYNEQFF	TGTGCCAGCAGCTTAGTATACGGATACAATGAGCAGTTCTTC
TRBJ2-7	14	many	TRBV5-1	TRBD2	CASSLSGRDYEQYF	TGCGCCAGCAGCCTTAGCGGGAGGGACTACGAGCAGTACTTC
TRBJ1-2	15	many	TRBV19	.	CASSGRVGFNYGYTF	TGTGCCAGTAGTGGGAGAGTCGGTTTTAACTATGGCTACACCTTC
TRBJ1-1	16	many	TRBV28	.	CASSSLPGQGNTEAFF	TGTGCCAGCAGTTCCCTCCCTGGGCAGGGGAACACTGAAGCTTTCTTT
TRBJ2-2	11	many	TRBV30	TRBD1	CGRGYTGELFF	TGTGGCAGGGGGTACACCGGGGAGCTGTTTTTT
TRBJ2-1	13	.	TRBV6-1	.	CASSEGERRTWFF	TGTGCCAGCAGTGAAGGTGAAAGACGGACGTGGTTCTTC
TRBJ2-7	15	.	TRBV6-1	.	CASSALRIAGYEQYF	TGTGCCAGCAGTGCCCTCCGTATAGCAGGCTACGAGCAGTACTTC
TRBJ1-5	14	many	TRBV11-2	.	CASSLGFGNQPQHF	TGTGCCAGCAGTTTGGGTTTCGGCAATCAGCCCCAGCATTTT
TRBJ2-2	16	few	TRBV15	.	CATSRNLAIGTGELFF	TGTGCCACCAGCAGGAACCTAGCGATTGGCACCGGGGAGCTGTTTTTT
TRBJ2-3	16	few	TRBV7-9	TRBD2	CASSLLSGDPTDTQYF	TGTGCCAGCAGCTTACTGAGCGGGGACCCCACAGATACGCAGTATTTT
TRBJ2-7	12	.	TRBV6-1	.	CASSQTGLEQYF	TGTGCCAGCAGCCAAACAGGGTTAGAGCAGTACTTC
TRBJ2-2	13	many	TRBV30	.	CAWSGPFTGELFF	TGTGCCTGGAGTGGCCCCTTCACCGGGGAGCTGTTTTTT
TRBJ1-4	16	many	TRBV19	.	CASSMATASTNEKLFF	TGTGCCAGTAGTATGGCGACAGCCTCAACTAATGAAAAACTGTTTTTT
TRBJ2-5	15	.	TRBV6-1	.	CASLVGRQISETQYF	TGTGCCAGCCTTGTCGGAAGGCAGATCTCAGAGACCCAGTACTTC
TRBJ1-2	17	many	TRBV7-2	TRBD1	CASSLTSGTGGHYGYTF	TGTGCCAGCAGCTTAACCTCCGGGACAGGGGGGCACTATGGCTACACCTTC
TRBJ2-3	15	few	TRBV12-3/TRBV12-4	.	CASSFGGKFTDTQYF	TGTGCCAGCAGTTTCGGGGGAAAGTTCACAGATACGCAGTATTTT
TRBJ2-2	15	many	TRBV2	TRBD2	CASKLLAGDTGELFF	TGTGCCAGCAAATTGCTAGCGGGAGACACCGGGGAGCTGTTTTTT
TRBJ2-4	14	few	TRBV28	.	CASSQLPGGNIQYF	TGTGCCAGCAGCCAACTCCCCGGAGGAAACATTCAGTACTTC
TRBJ1-5	12	.	TRBV7-2	.	CASSEASQPQHF	TGTGCCAGCAGTGAAGCTTCTCAGCCCCAGCATTTT